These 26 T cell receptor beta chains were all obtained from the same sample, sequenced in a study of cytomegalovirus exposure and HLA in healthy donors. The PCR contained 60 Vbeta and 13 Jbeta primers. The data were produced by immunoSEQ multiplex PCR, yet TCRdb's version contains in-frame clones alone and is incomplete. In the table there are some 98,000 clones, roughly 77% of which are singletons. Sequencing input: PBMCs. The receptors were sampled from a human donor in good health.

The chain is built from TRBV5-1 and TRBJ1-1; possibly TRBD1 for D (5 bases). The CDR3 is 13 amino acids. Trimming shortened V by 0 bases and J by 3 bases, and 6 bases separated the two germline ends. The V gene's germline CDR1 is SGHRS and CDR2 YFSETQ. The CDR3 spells CASSLDRHTEAFF. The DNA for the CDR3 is TGCGCCAGCAGCTTGGACAGGCACACTGAAGCTTTCTTT.

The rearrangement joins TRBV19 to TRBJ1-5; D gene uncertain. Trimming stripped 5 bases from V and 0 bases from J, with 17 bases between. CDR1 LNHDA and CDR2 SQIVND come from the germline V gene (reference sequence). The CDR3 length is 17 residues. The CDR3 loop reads CASSPTPNPYSNQPQHF. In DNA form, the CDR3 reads TGTGCCAGTAGTCCCACACCGAACCCTTATAGCAATCAGCCCCAGCATTTT.

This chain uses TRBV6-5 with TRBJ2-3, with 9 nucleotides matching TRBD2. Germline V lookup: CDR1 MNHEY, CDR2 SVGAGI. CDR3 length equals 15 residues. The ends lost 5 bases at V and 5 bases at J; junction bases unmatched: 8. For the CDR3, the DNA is TGTGCCAGCAGTCTCCAAAGCGGGAGGAAAGATACGCAGTATTTT. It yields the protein CASSLQSGRKDTQYF.

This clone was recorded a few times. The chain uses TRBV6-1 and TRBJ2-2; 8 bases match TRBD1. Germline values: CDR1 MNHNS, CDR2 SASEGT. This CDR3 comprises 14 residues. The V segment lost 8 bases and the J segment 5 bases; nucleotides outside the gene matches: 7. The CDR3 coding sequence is TGTGCCAGCGGGAGACAGGGGCGGACCGGGGAGCTGTTTTTT. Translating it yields CASGRQGRTGELFF.

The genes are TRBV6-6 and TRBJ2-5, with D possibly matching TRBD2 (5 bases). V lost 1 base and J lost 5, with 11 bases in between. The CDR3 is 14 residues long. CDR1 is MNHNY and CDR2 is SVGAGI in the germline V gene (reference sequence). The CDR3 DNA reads TGTGCCAGCAGTTACTTGGGGAGAGGGGAGACCCAGTACTTC. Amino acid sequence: CASSYLGRGETQYF.

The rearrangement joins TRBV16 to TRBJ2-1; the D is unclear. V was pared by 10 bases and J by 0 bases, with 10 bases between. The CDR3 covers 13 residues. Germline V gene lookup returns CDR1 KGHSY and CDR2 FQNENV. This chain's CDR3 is CATDHYSYNEQFF. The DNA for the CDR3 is TGTGCCACAGACCACTACTCCTACAATGAGCAGTTCTTC.

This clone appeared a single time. CDR3 sequence (DNA): TGTGCCAGCAGCCGCTGGGGGGACCGATTTACAGATACGCAGTATTTT. It encodes CASSRWGDRFTDTQYF. The V and J genes are TRBV11-2 and TRBJ2-3; TRBD2 might be the D (6 bases). Germline CDR1 reads SGHAT; CDR2 reads FQNNGV. Deletions cut 5 bases from V and 3 bases from J, with 18 bases between. The CDR3 is 16 residues long.

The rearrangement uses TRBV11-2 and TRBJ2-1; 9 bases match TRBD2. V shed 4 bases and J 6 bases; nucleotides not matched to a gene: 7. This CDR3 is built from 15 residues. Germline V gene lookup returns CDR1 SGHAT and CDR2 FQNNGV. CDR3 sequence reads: CASSWIAGERNEQFF. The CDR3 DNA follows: TGTGCCAGCAGCTGGATAGCGGGAGAACGCAATGAGCAGTTCTTC.

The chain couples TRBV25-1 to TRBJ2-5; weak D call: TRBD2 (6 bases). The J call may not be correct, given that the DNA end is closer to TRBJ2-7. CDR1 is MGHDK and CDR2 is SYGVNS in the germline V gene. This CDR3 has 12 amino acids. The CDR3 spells CASSGGVYEQYF. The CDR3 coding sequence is TGTGCCAGCAGTGGGGGGGTCTACGAGCAGTACTTC.

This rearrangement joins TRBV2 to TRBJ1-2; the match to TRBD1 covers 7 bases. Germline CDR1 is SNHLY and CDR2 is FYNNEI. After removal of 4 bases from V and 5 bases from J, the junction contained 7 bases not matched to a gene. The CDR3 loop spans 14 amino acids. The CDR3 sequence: CASSGGTDSYGYTF. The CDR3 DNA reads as TGTGCCAGCAGTGGGGGGACAGATTCATATGGCTACACCTTC. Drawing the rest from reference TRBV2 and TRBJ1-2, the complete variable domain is EPEVTQTPSHQVTQMGQEVILRCVPISNHLYFYWYRQILGQKVEFLVSFYNNEISEKSEIFDDQFSVERPDGSNFTLKIRSTKLEDSAMYFCASSGGTDSYGYTFGSGTRLTVV.

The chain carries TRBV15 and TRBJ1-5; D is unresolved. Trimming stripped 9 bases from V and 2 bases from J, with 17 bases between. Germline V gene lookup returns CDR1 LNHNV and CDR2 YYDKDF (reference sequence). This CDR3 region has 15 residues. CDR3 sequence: CATTPPGYRNQPQHF. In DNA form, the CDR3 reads TGTGCCACTACTCCCCCCGGGTATCGCAATCAGCCCCAGCATTTT. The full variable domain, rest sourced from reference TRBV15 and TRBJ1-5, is DAMVIQNPRYQVTQFGKPVTLSCSQTLNHNVMYWYQQKSSQAPKLLFHYYDKDFNNEADTPDNFQSRRPNTSFCFLDIRSPGLGDTAMYLCATTPPGYRNQPQHFGDGTRLSIL.

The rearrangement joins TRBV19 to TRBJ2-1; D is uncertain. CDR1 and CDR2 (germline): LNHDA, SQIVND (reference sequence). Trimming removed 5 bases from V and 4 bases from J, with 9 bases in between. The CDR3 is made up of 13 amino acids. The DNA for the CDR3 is TGTGCCAGTAGTGCGACATATTACAATGAGCAGTTCTTC. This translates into CASSATYYNEQFF.

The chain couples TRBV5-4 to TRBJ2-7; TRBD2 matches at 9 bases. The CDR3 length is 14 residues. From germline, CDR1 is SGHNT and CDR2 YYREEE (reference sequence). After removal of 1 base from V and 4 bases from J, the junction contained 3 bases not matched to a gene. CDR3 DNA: TGTGCCAGCAGCTTGTCTAGCGGGGATTACGAGCAGTACTTC. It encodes CASSLSSGDYEQYF.

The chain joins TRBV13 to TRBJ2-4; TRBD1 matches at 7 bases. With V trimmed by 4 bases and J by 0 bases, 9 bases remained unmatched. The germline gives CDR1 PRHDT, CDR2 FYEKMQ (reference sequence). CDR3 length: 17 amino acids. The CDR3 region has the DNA TGTGCCAGCAGCTCCAGGGGACAGCCGCTAGCCAAAAACATTCAGTACTTC. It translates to CASSSRGQPLAKNIQYF.

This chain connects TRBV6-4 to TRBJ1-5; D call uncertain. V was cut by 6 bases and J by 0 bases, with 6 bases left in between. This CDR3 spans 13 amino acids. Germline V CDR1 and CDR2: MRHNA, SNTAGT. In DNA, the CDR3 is TGTGCCAGCAGCAGAAATAGCAATCAGCCCCAGCATTTT. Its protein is CASSRNSNQPQHF.

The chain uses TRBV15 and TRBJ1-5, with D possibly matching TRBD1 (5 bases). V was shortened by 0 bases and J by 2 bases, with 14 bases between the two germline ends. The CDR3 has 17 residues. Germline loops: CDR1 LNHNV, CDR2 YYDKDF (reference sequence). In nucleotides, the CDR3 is TGTGCCACCAGCAGAGATCCGGCAGGGAGGGGCAATCAGCCCCAGCATTTT. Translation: CATSRDPAGRGNQPQHF.

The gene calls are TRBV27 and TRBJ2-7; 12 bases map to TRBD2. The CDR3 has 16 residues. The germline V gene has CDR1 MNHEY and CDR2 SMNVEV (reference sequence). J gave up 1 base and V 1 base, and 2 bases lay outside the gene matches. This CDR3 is CASSLFGTSGSYEQYF. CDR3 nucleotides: TGTGCCAGCAGTTTATTTGGGACTAGCGGGTCCTACGAGCAGTACTTC.

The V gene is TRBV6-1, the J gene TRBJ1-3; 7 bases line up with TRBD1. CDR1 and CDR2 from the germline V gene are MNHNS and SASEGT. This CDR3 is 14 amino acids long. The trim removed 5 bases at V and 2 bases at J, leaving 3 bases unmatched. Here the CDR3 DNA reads TGTGCCAGCAGTTCCGGGACAGCTGGAAACACCATATATTTT. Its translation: CASSSGTAGNTIYF.

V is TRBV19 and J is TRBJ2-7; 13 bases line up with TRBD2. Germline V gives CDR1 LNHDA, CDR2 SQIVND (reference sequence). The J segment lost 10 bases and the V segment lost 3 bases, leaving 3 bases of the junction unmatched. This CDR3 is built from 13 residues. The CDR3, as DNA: TGTGCCAGTAGTATCGGACTAGCGGGAGAACAGTACTTC. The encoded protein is CASSIGLAGEQYF.

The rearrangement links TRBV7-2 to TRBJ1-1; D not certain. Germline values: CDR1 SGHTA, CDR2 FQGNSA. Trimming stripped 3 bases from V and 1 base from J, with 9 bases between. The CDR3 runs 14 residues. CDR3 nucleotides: TGTGCCAGCAGCTTCCCAGTTAAGAACACTGAAGCTTTCTTT. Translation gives CASSFPVKNTEAFF.

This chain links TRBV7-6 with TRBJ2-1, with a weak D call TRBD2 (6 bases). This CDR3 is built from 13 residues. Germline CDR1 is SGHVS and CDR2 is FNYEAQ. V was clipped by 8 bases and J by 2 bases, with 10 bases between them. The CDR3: CASGGNPYNEQFF. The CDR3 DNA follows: TGTGCCAGCGGCGGGAACCCCTACAATGAGCAGTTCTTC.

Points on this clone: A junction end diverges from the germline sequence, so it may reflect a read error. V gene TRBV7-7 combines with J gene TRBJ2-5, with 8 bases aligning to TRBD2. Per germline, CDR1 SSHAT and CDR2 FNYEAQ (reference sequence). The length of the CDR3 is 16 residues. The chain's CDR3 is CASSLQPGLEGETQYF. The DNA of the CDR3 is TGTGCTAGCAGCTTGCAACCGGGACTAGAGGGAGAGACCCAGTACTTC.

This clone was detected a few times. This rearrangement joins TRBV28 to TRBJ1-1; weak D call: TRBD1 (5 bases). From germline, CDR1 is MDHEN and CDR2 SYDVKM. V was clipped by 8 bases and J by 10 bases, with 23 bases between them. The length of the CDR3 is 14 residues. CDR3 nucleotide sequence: TGTGCCAGCGTCCCGCGGGGAGGGTCGAGGGGAGCTTTCTTT. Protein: CASVPRGGSRGAFF.

CDR3 coding DNA: TGCGCCAGCAGCCAAGGGACTAGCGGGGGATCTTACGAGCAGTACTTC. Translation gives CASSQGTSGGSYEQYF. The rearrangement joins TRBV4-3 to TRBJ2-7; 13 nucleotides align to TRBD2. From germline, CDR1 is LGHNA and CDR2 YSLEER. With V trimmed by 1 base and J by 4 bases, 4 bases remained unmatched. The CDR3 is 16 amino acids.

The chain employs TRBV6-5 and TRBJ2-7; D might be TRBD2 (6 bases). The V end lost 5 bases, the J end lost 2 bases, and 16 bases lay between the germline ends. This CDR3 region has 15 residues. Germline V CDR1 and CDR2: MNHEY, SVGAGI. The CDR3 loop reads CASSPGTGLTYEQYF. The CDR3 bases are TGTGCCAGCAGTCCAGGAACGGGACTCACCTACGAGCAGTACTTC.

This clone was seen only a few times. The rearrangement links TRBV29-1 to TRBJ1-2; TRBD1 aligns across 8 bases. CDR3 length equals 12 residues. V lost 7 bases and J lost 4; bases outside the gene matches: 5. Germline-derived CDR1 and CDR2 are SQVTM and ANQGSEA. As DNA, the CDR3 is TGCAGCGACCGGGACAGGATCTATGGCTACACCTTC. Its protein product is CSDRDRIYGYTF.